This TCR beta chain was identified in a study of T cells in women clearing cervical HPV infection. Profiling relied on immunoSEQ multiplex PCR, and the TCRdb table lists in-frame clones only, not all of them. The table lists about 22,000 clones. As for this clone: The DNA ends 3 residues before the CDR3 does, and the rest of the CDR3 is filled in from the germline J gene.

Germline V gene sequence: CDR1 SGHRS, CDR2 YFSETQ. The ends were cut back, 0 bases at V and 2 bases at J, with 11 bases in the middle. The CDR3 is made up of 15 amino acids. The source is a woman aged 18 to 75 with a cervical HPV16 infection that either progressed to CIN3+ or cleared (not recorded which). The sequenced sample consisted of blood buffy coat. The chain employs TRBV5-1 and TRBJ1-1, with D possibly TRBD1 on 5 matching bases. The CDR3: CASSLDGGVNTEAFF. The CDR3 bases that were read are TGCGCCAGCAGCTTGGACGGGGGGGTCAACACTGAA.